These 14 T cell receptor beta chains share one sample of origin, sequenced in a study of metastatic and nonmetastatic thyroid tumors. TCRdb re-called the PCR reads via MiXCR. Here the sample spans over 25,000 clones, 7% to 9% being singletons. Ahead of thyroid surgery, no patient had received treatment of any kind. The sequencing sample was made of blood. Source of these receptors: a female donor with papillary thyroid cancer or a benign thyroid nodule (not recorded which). Some clones in this sample may be carry-over from other donors' samples.

This clone was picked up one time. Just one base apart from a much larger clone, this may be a read error. The V call is TRBV7-3, the J call TRBJ2-5, with TRBD2 identical over 11 bases. With 5 bases clipped from V and 5 bases from J, the junction kept 13 bases outside the gene matches. The CDR3 runs to 17 residues. CDR1 and CDR2 from the germline V gene are SGHTA and FQGTGA. CDR3 bases: TGTGCCAGCAGCCTGGGACTAGCGGTAGGGGGTTTGGAGACCCAGTACTTC. Its protein is CASSLGLAVGGLETQYF.

This clone was recorded many times. The chain recombines TRBV9 with TRBJ2-2, with unresolved D. The germline V gene has CDR1 SGDLS and CDR2 YYNGEE. Trimming removed 4 bases at V and 6 bases at J, with 10 bases between. The CDR3 is made up of 13 amino acids. CDR3 sequence: CASSPFTAGELFF. CDR3 coding DNA: TGTGCCAGCAGCCCCTTTACGGCCGGGGAGCTGTTTTTT.

At least ten counts were recorded for this clone. The chain recombines TRBV28 with TRBJ2-3; TRBD1 is a possible D gene (6 bases). V was clipped by 9 bases and J by 0 bases, with 13 bases between them. CDR3 length: 14 amino acids. CDR1 and CDR2 (germline): MDHEN, SYDVKM. CDR3 DNA: TGTGCCAGGGTACAGGGACCTAGCACAGATACGCAGTATTTT. Protein sequence: CARVQGPSTDTQYF. The full variable domain, its missing parts supplied by reference TRBV28 and TRBJ2-3, is DVKVTQSSRYLVKRTGEKVFLECVQDMDHENMFWYRQDPGLGLRLIYFSYDVKMKEKGDIPEGYSVSREKKERFSLILESASTNQTSMYLCARVQGPSTDTQYFGPGTRLTVL.

Many counts were recorded for this clone. The sample holds other DNA sequences that translate to the same CDR3. The rearrangement links TRBV7-9 to TRBJ1-1, with TRBD1 as a possible D gene (5 bases). This CDR3 comprises 13 residues. Germline V gene lookup returns CDR1 SEHNR and CDR2 FQNEAQ (reference sequence). Trimming left V 2 bases short and J 5 bases short, with 9 bases between. CDR3: CASSLPGGTEAFF. In DNA, the CDR3 is TGTGCCAGCAGCTTACCCGGGGGAACTGAAGCTTTCTTT.

This clone was seen at least ten times. The chain joins TRBV30 to TRBJ2-7; D may match TRBD1 or TRBD2 (5 bases each). CDR3 length: 14 amino acids. The ends were cut back, 5 bases at V and 4 bases at J, with 18 bases in the middle. Per germline, CDR1 GTSNPN and CDR2 SVGIG (reference sequence). The CDR3 reads CAWGGYLSRYEQYF. The CDR3, as DNA: TGTGCCTGGGGGGGTTACTTGTCGAGATACGAGCAGTACTTC.

Ten or more counts support this clone. The rearrangement joins TRBV6-1 to TRBJ2-4; no clear D. Trimming stripped 4 bases from V and 0 bases from J, with 13 bases between. Germline V CDR1 and CDR2: MNHNS, SASEGT. The CDR3 totals 16 residues. CDR3 sequence: CASSVVRYLAKNIQYF. The CDR3 bases are TGTGCCAGCAGTGTGGTCAGATACCTAGCCAAAAACATTCAGTACTTC.

For this clone: This may be a read error: a much more frequent sequence differs by one nucleotide. The sample holds other DNA sequences that translate to the same CDR3. This rearrangement joins TRBV7-2 to TRBJ1-1, with no clear D. The V end lost 5 bases, the J end lost 0 bases, and 7 bases lay between the germline ends. Germline V gene lookup returns CDR1 SGHTA and CDR2 FQGNSA. The CDR3 spans 13 residues. The DNA of the CDR3 is TGTGCCAGCAGCGCCGCGCTGAACACTGAAGCTTTCTTT. Protein: CASSAALNTEAFF.

This clone has ten or more counts. The chain employs TRBV30 and TRBJ1-3; unclear D gene. The ends were cut back, 0 bases at V and 1 base at J, with 7 bases in the middle. The CDR3 runs 14 residues. The germline gives CDR1 GTSNPN, CDR2 SVGIG (reference sequence). The CDR3 sequence is CAWSVGSSGNTIYF. CDR3 sequence (DNA): TGTGCCTGGAGTGTCGGCAGTTCTGGAAACACCATATATTTT.

This clone was detected a few times. Just one base apart from a much larger clone, this may be a read error. V usage is TRBV28 and J usage is TRBJ2-3, with D unresolved. Deletions cut 3 bases from V and 0 bases from J, with 10 bases between. The CDR3 runs to 15 residues. CDR1 is MDHEN, CDR2 SYDVKM, per germline. The CDR3 protein is CASSFVYSSTDTQYF. DNA of the CDR3: TGTGCCAGCAGTTTTGTATACTCTAGCACAGATACGCAGTATTTT.

J is TRBJ2-2 and V is TRBV12-3 or TRBV12-4; D is ambiguous. Trimming removed 8 bases at V and 5 bases at J, with 9 bases between. The CDR3 covers 12 residues. The CDR3 DNA is TGTGCCAGCGGGGATTTTACCGGGGAGCTGTTTTTT. It yields the protein CASGDFTGELFF.

This clone was recorded at least ten times. The genes are TRBV12-3 or TRBV12-4 and TRBJ1-5, with D hard to call. CDR3 size: 13 residues. The V end was cut by 3 bases, the J end by 7 bases, with 10 bases between. The CDR3 region is CASSFRSRQPQHF. Written as DNA, the CDR3 is TGTGCCAGCAGTTTTCGATCCAGGCAGCCCCAGCATTTT.

This clone was seen many times. The chain combines TRBV9 with TRBJ2-1, with unresolved D. V lost 4 bases, J lost 2 bases, and 19 bases lay in between. The V gene's germline CDR1 is SGDLS and CDR2 YYNGEE. This CDR3 spans 17 amino acids. The DNA of the CDR3 is TGTGCCAGCAGCCCTACCCCGAACGGGCAGCCCTACAATGAGCAGTTCTTC. Its translation is CASSPTPNGQPYNEQFF.

This clone was counted a few times. This chain connects TRBV5-1 to TRBJ2-5; 7 bases are a match to TRBD1. The J segment lost 2 bases and the V segment lost 2 bases, leaving 3 bases of the junction unmatched. Per germline, CDR1 SGHRS and CDR2 YFSETQ. The CDR3 length is 14 residues. CDR3 DNA: TGCGCCAGCAGCTTCGGGACAGCTCAAGAGACCCAGTACTTC. This sequence encodes CASSFGTAQETQYF.

This clone has at least ten counts. Here the CDR3 DNA reads TGTGCCAGCAGTCCAAGACATAGTAGCAATCAGCCCCAGCATTTT. Translated, it gives CASSPRHSSNQPQHF. The V call is TRBV12-3 or TRBV12-4, the J call TRBJ1-5; D is ambiguous. This CDR3 has 15 amino acids. Trimming took 5 bases from V and 0 from J, leaving 11 bases between them.